Sequencing of this T cell receptor beta chain was carried out in a study of tumour-infiltrating T cells in Burkitt lymphoma. The CDR3 is made up of 14 amino acids. Trimming shortened V by 3 bases and J by 9 bases, and 16 bases separated the two germline ends. Germline V lookup: CDR1 SGHAT, CDR2 FQNNGV. The method was immunoSEQ multiplex PCR; TCRdb's version includes in-frame clones alone and lacks a portion of them. The sample gives about 13,000 clones, about 85% of which show up once; about 1.3% is in the top ten. The specimen was tumor tissue. This TCR was recovered from a human donor with diffuse large B-cell lymphoma. The genes are TRBV11-2 and TRBJ2-3; unclear D gene. The CDR3 spells CASSFRELYGTQYF. For the CDR3, the DNA is TGTGCCAGCAGCTTTAGAGAACTCTACGGAACGCAGTATTTT. Variable domain in full (rest from reference TRBV11-2 and TRBJ2-3): EAGVAQSPRYKIIEKRQSVAFWCNPISGHATLYWYQQILGQGPKLLIQFQNNGVVDDSQLPKDRFSAERLKGVDSTLKIQPAKLEDSAVYLCASSFRELYGTQYFGPGTRLTVL.